The 15 T cell receptor beta chains listed next were all sequenced from one sample in a study of T cell repertoires in cytomegalovirus infection. Each CDR3 protein gets one entry after TCRdb re-called the reads with MiXCR. Of 630,000 or so distinct CDR3 sequences in the sample, roughly 24% were seen once. The material sequenced was CD8+ T cells from PBMCs. The receptor set was obtained from a human donor in good health (CMV status not recorded). Some clones in this sample may be carry-over from other donors' samples.

The table lists this clonotype with a few counts. This chain connects TRBV20-1 to TRBJ2-7; the D gene is possibly TRBD1 (5 bases). Per germline, CDR1 DFQATT and CDR2 SNEGSKA (reference sequence). The V end was cut by 0 bases, the J end by 0 bases, with 15 bases between. CDR3 size: 16 residues. DNA for the CDR3: TGCAGTGCTAGAGATCTGGGGCTTTTGGGCTCCTACGAGCAGTACTTC. Translated: CSARDLGLLGSYEQYF.

The CDR3 DNA sequence: TGTGCCAGCAGCTTAGCAGCCACCGGAGAAAAACTGTTTTTT. Translated: CASSLAATGEKLFF. The chain joins TRBV13 to TRBJ1-4; unclear D gene. Germline V lookup: CDR1 PRHDT, CDR2 FYEKMQ (reference sequence). V lost 1 base to trimming and J lost 8 bases, with 11 bases between them. The CDR3 extends over 14 amino acids.

Concerning this clonotype: A clone one base away is much larger, so this may be a read error. The V call is TRBV7-9, the J call TRBJ2-3, with TRBD1 identical over 9 bases. This CDR3 region has 15 residues. V trimming: 5 bases; J trimming: 3 bases; junction bases outside the gene matches: 6. CDR1 SEHNR and CDR2 FQNEAQ come from the germline V gene (reference sequence). The CDR3 DNA is TGTGCCAGCAGCCGGGACAGGGTTGTGACAGATACGCAGTATTTT. Amino acid sequence: CASSRDRVVTDTQYF.

J is TRBJ2-7 and V is TRBV28; D call uncertain. The CDR3 is 13 residues long. The germline CDR1 and CDR2 sequences are MDHEN and SYDVKM. V was clipped by 8 bases and J by 2 bases, with 13 bases between them. CDR3 protein: CASLSGATYEQYV. The CDR3 DNA reads TGTGCCAGCCTCTCCGGCGCCACCTACGAGCAGTACGTC.

The chain couples TRBV11-3 to TRBJ1-2, with 8 bases fitting TRBD1. The CDR3 contains 15 residues. J was trimmed by 2 bases and V by 3 bases; bases with no gene match: 5. Germline V lookup: CDR1 SGHNT, CDR2 YENEEA. The CDR3 loop is CASSFRQGLNYGYTF. CDR3 bases: TGTGCCAGCAGCTTTCGACAGGGGCTCAACTATGGCTACACCTTC.

This clonotype was detected many times. The chain combines TRBV7-6 with TRBJ2-7; TRBD2 matches at 10 bases. The V gene's germline CDR1 is SGHVS and CDR2 FNYEAQ. The length of the CDR3 is 15 residues. J was trimmed by 1 base and V by 0 bases; bases with no gene match: 0. The CDR3: CASSLASGGSYEQYF. CDR3 nucleotide sequence: TGTGCCAGCAGCTTAGCTAGCGGGGGGTCCTACGAGCAGTACTTC.

This clonotype has just a few counts. A much larger clone differs from this one at a single base, so this may be a read error. The V and J genes are TRBV7-2 and TRBJ2-1; D uncertain. Germline loops: CDR1 SGHTA, CDR2 FQGNSA. The CDR3 loop spans 15 amino acids. CDR3 sequence reads: CVSHQIPTPPNEQFF. The CDR3 DNA reads as TGTGTCAGCCATCAGATCCCTACCCCCCCCAATGAGCAGTTCTTC.

The sample holds a few counts of this clonotype. V usage is TRBV19 and J usage is TRBJ2-2; D unresolved. V shed 5 bases and J shed 5 bases, with 9 bases lying between them. CDR1 and CDR2 (germline): LNHDA, SQIVND (reference sequence). The CDR3 loop spans 13 amino acids. This CDR3 is CASSASGTGELFF. As DNA, the CDR3 is TGTGCCAGTAGTGCCAGTGGGACCGGGGAGCTGTTTTTT.

This clonotype was observed a few times. The V and J genes are TRBV6-4 and TRBJ1-2, with 10 nucleotides matching TRBD1. The CDR3 has 15 residues. J gave up 2 bases and V 2 bases, and 2 bases lay outside the gene matches. Germline-derived CDR1 and CDR2 are MRHNA and SNTAGT. The CDR3 nucleotides read TGTGCCAGCAGTGACCCGACAGGGGGCAACTATGGCTACACCTTC. This gives the protein CASSDPTGGNYGYTF.

In this sample, this clonotype turned up many times. The rearrangement links TRBV7-6 to TRBJ2-7; D gene ambiguous. Germline CDR1 is SGHVS and CDR2 is FNYEAQ. The CDR3 spans 13 residues. V was cut by 8 bases and J by 5 bases, with 16 bases left in between. CDR3 nucleotide sequence: TGTGCCAGCGGGTCCTTAGGAGCTGACGAGCAGTACGTC. Its translation is CASGSLGADEQYV.

V gene TRBV5-6 combines with J gene TRBJ1-1, with a weak D call TRBD1 (5 bases). V lost 0 bases to trimming and J lost 0 bases, with 18 bases between them. This CDR3 comprises 18 residues. Looked up from germline, CDR1 is SGHDT and CDR2 is YYEEEE. The CDR3 DNA sequence: TGTGCCAGCAGCTTGGCAGGGAATCAGGGTGACATGAACACTGAAGCTTTCTTT. Protein sequence: CASSLAGNQGDMNTEAFF. The entire variable domain, with the rest obtained from reference TRBV5-6 and TRBJ1-1, is as follows: DAGVTQSPTHLIKTRGQQVTLRCSPKSGHDTVSWYQQALGQGPQFIFQYYEEEERQRGNFPDRFSGHQFPNYSSELNVNALLLGDSALYLCASSLAGNQGDMNTEAFFGQGTRLTVV.

The rearrangement uses TRBV2 and TRBJ2-3; the D is unclear. Deletions cut 7 bases from V and 1 base from J, with 6 bases between. The germline CDR1 and CDR2 sequences are SNHLY and FYNNEI. There are 12 residues in the CDR3. Here the CDR3 DNA reads TGTGCCAGCATCGGGCGCACAGATACGCAGTATTTT. Protein product: CASIGRTDTQYF.

This clonotype has more than one count but fewer than ten. The genes are TRBV7-6 and TRBJ2-1; D is possibly TRBD1 or TRBD2 (6 bases each). Trimming left V 6 bases short and J 14 bases short, with 14 bases between. This CDR3 is 11 amino acids long. Germline lookup yields CDR1 SGHVS and CDR2 FNYEAQ. CDR3 DNA sequence: TGTGCCAGCAGGGGGGGCCTGGAGGAGTTCTTC. This codes for CASRGGLEEFF.

The rearrangement joins TRBV10-3 to TRBJ2-2; D may be TRBD1 (6 bases). The CDR3 loop spans 15 amino acids. Looked up from germline, CDR1 is ENHRY and CDR2 is SYGVKD. V was trimmed by 7 bases and J by 4 bases, leaving 16 bases between them. The CDR3: CAINRQDGATGELFF. CDR3 in DNA: TGTGCCATCAACCGACAGGACGGCGCCACCGGGGAGCTGTTTTTT.

The chain combines TRBV6-5 with TRBJ1-4; D is ambiguous. CDR1 and CDR2 (germline): MNHEY, SVGAGI. This CDR3 is 15 amino acids long. V was cut by 2 bases and J by 8 bases, with 15 bases left in between. The CDR3 DNA is TGTGCCAGCAGTTACAAGTCACATAGGGAAGAAAAACTGTTTTTT. Translation: CASSYKSHREEKLFF.